These T cell receptor beta chains were read from a single sample in a study of T-cell reconstitution after alpha-beta-depleted transplantation in children. TCRdb re-called the PCR reads with MiXCR, one entry per CDR3 protein. The data show about 830,000 distinct CDR3 sequences, roughly 15% seen once. The material was PBMCs, mostly from graft donor cells, obtained 360 days after TCRalphabeta/CD19-depleted stem cell transplant. Receptors originate from a male patient between 10 and 17 years old who had a stem cell transplant for acute lymphoblastic leukemia, so the T cells may come from the graft donor. Both conserved end residues are part of each CDR3. The D gene is left open where the match is weak. Clone size is stated in some rows and not others, as once, few, many or a class when expanded.

v_gene	abundance	d_gene	j_gene	CDR3nt	CDR3aa
TRBV4-1	-	TRBD1	TRBJ2-4	TGCGCCAGCAGCCAAATACAGGGGGCGCGTTCGGCGGTCAAAAACATTCAGTACTTC	CASSQIQGARSAVKNIQYF
TRBV7-9	few	-	TRBJ2-3	TGTGCCAGCAGCTTACGGACTAAGGCTAGCACAGATACGCAGTATTTT	CASSLRTKASTDTQYF
TRBV5-1	-	-	TRBJ2-7	TGCGCCAGCAGCTTGCACGTTTACGAGCAGTACTTC	CASSLHVYEQYF
TRBV2	-	-	TRBJ2-5	TGTGCCAGCATGCAGGCTCTGGAGACCCAGTACTTC	CASMQALETQYF
TRBV28	-	-	TRBJ2-7	TGTGCCAACTCACCGGCCGGGACGGTGTTCCACGAGCAGTACTTC	CANSPAGTVFHEQYF
TRBV7-2	-	-	TRBJ2-2	TGTGCCAGCAGCATCCTATCCACCGGGGAGCTGTTTTTT	CASSILSTGELFF
TRBV9	few	TRBD2	TRBJ2-1	TGTGCCAGCAGCGCCGGGACTAGCGGGCAGAGTGTATACAGTGAGCAGTTCTTC	CASSAGTSGQSVYSEQFF
TRBV7-6	few	-	TRBJ1-1	TGTGCCAGCAGCCCTTTTTCGGAGGACTCTGAAGCTTTCTTT	CASSPFSEDSEAFF
TRBV24-1	few	TRBD2	TRBJ2-1	TGTGCCACCAGTGATTCGGGGCTAGCGGGACCGTACAATGAGCAGTTCTTC	CATSDSGLAGPYNEQFF
TRBV29-1	-	-	TRBJ2-4	TGCAGCGTAGCTGGGGGGGCGCTTGTCAAAAACATTCAGTACTTC	CSVAGGALVKNIQYF
TRBV14	-	-	TRBJ2-1	TGTGCCAACAAGGGGAGTGAGGTACACAATGAGCAGTTCTTC	CANKGSEVHNEQFF
TRBV4-1	-	-	TRBJ1-3	TGCGCCAGCAGCCCCCCGGGAAGCCGGAACACCATATATTTT	CASSPPGSRNTIYF
TRBV5-1	-	TRBD1	TRBJ1-2	TGCGCCAGCAGCCTCCAGACGGGACAGCATAACTATGGCTACACCTTC	CASSLQTGQHNYGYTF
TRBV12-5	few	TRBD1	TRBJ1-2	TGTGCTAGTGGTTTGGAGCCGGGGACAGCAGTAGGTGGCTACACCTTC	CASGLEPGTAVGGYTF
TRBV27	-	TRBD1	TRBJ2-4	TGTGCCAGCAACATCCGGGACAGACCCCTCGTCCTAGCCAAAAACATTCAGTACTTC	CASNIRDRPLVLAKNIQYF
TRBV2	-	TRBD1	TRBJ2-7	TGTGCCAGCAGAGTGGACAGGGGGGTCTACGAGCAGTACTTC	CASRVDRGVYEQYF
TRBV10-3	once	TRBD1	TRBJ2-7	TGTGCCGCGTCCGGGACAGAGACTTACGAGCAGTACTTC	CAASGTETYEQYF
TRBV5-1	few	-	TRBJ1-2	TGCGCCAGCAGCTTGGCGGCAGACTACTATGGCTACACCTTC	CASSLAADYYGYTF
TRBV5-6	-	-	TRBJ2-1	TGTGCCAGCAGCTTGATCCGACGACTTTACTCGAGAGCGGTTCTAGACAATGAGCAGTTCTTC	CASSLIRRLYSRAVLDNEQFF
TRBV7-2	few	-	TRBJ2-5	TGTGCCAGCAGCTTTGGGGGAGGCCAAGAGACCCAGTACTTC	CASSFGGGQETQYF